Listed below are T cell receptor beta chains from one sample, sequenced in a study of blood T cell repertoires in COVID-19. TCRdb's table, derived via immunoSEQ multiplex PCR, lists solely in-frame clones and lacks some. The table includes approximately 63,000 clones, over 75% detected once. Material for sequencing was peripheral blood. The origin of the receptors is a man at least 80 years old in a cohort sampled during active COVID-19. CDR3s include the opening cysteine and the closing phenylalanine or tryptophan. Fields, in order: J gene, V gene, D gene, clone size, CDR3 protein, CDR3 DNA. The D gene is left open where the match is weak. Rows give clone size only sometimes, using once, few, many, or a class for an expanded clone.

TRBJ2-7 | TRBV15 | TRBD1 | NA | CATSRTGGGYEQYF | TGTGCCACCAGCAGAACAGGGGGCGGATACGAGCAGTACTTC
TRBJ1-5 | TRBV10-3 | NA | NA | CAISESGVSNQPQHF | TGTGCCATCAGTGAGTCAGGGGTTAGCAATCAGCCCCAGCATTTT
TRBJ1-4 | TRBV28 | TRBD1 | NA | CASSVTGGNEKLFF | TGTGCCAGCAGTGTGACAGGGGGAAATGAAAAACTGTTTTTT
TRBJ1-1 | TRBV27 | NA | NA | CASSQGQFSTEAFF | TGTGCCAGCAGCCAAGGACAGTTCTCCACTGAAGCTTTCTTT
TRBJ1-1 | TRBV5-1 | TRBD1 | NA | CASSLQGSGHTEAFF | TGCGCCAGCAGCTTACAGGGGTCGGGGCACACTGAAGCTTTCTTT
TRBJ2-1 | TRBV14 | NA | NA | CASSQRVSYNEQFF | TGTGCCAGCAGCCAGCGGGTCTCCTACAATGAGCAGTTCTTC
TRBJ2-7 | TRBV7-2 | NA | NA | CASSLAGYAYEQYF | TGTGCCAGCAGCTTAGCGGGCTATGCCTACGAGCAGTACTTC
TRBJ1-1 | TRBV7-2 | TRBD1 | once | CASRLGQVGTEAFF | TGTGCCAGCAGACTTGGACAGGTGGGCACTGAAGCTTTCTTT
TRBJ2-7 | TRBV10-3 | TRBD2 | NA | CAISESGGGAGYEQYF | TGTGCCATCAGTGAGTCAGGCGGGGGGGCCGGATACGAGCAGTACTTC
TRBJ1-2 | TRBV12-3/TRBV12-4 | NA | NA | CASSLQGSYGYTF | TGTGCCAGCAGTTTACAGGGGAGCTATGGCTACACCTTC
TRBJ1-5 | TRBV30 | NA | NA | CAWSGQLAGNQPQHF | TGTGCCTGGAGTGGCCAGTTAGCCGGCAATCAGCCCCAGCATTTT
TRBJ2-2 | TRBV18 | TRBD1 | NA | CASSSGQGVVNTGELFF | TGTGCCAGCTCGTCGGGACAGGGGGTAGTAAACACCGGGGAGCTGTTTTTT
TRBJ1-1 | TRBV9 | TRBD1 | NA | CASSVDPGGSMNTEAFF | TGTGCCAGCAGCGTAGATCCAGGGGGGAGCATGAACACTGAAGCTTTCTTT
TRBJ2-2 | TRBV12-3/TRBV12-4 | NA | NA | CASSPLRVGELFF | TGTGCCAGCAGTCCCCTCAGGGTTGGGGAGCTGTTTTTT
TRBJ1-5 | TRBV7-8 | NA | few | CASSGIDTPRGNQPQHF | TGTGCCAGCAGCGGGATCGACACCCCGAGGGGCAATCAGCCCCAGCATTTT
TRBJ1-5 | TRBV19 | TRBD1 | once | CASSISRQGNNQPQHF | TGTGCCAGTAGTATTTCGAGACAGGGAAACAATCAGCCCCAGCATTTT
TRBJ1-5 | TRBV28 | TRBD1 | NA | CASSFYRGEGQPQHF | TGTGCCAGCAGTTTTTACAGGGGGGAAGGCCAGCCCCAGCATTTT
TRBJ1-5 | TRBV30 | NA | NA | CAWSGGGNQPQHF | TGTGCCTGGAGTGGGGGGGGCAATCAGCCCCAGCATTTT
TRBJ1-6 | TRBV5-1 | TRBD1 | NA | CASSLAQGENSPLHF | TGCGCCAGCAGCTTGGCTCAGGGGGAAAATTCACCCCTCCACTTT
TRBJ2-3 | TRBV7-3 | NA | NA | CASSLSSGTDTQYF | TGTGCCAGCAGCTTGTCTAGCGGCACAGATACGCAGTATTTT
TRBJ2-7 | TRBV5-1 | TRBD1 | NA | CASSLGDQQGASYEQYF | TGCGCCAGCAGCTTGGGGGACCAACAGGGGGCCTCCTACGAGCAGTACTTC
TRBJ2-3 | TRBV7-2 | TRBD2 | NA | CASSSGLAGESSTDTQYF | TGTGCCAGCAGCTCCGGACTAGCGGGGGAGTCTAGCACAGATACGCAGTATTTT
TRBJ1-2 | TRBV7-3 | NA | NA | CASSLLGGLGYTF | TGTGCCAGCAGCTTATTAGGAGGGTTGGGCTACACCTTC
TRBJ2-5 | TRBV19 | TRBD2 | NA | CASKTSGGAAVETQYF | TGTGCCAGTAAGACTAGCGGGGGGGCTGCTGTGGAGACCCAGTACTTC
TRBJ2-7 | TRBV14 | NA | NA | CASSQETGEQYF | TGTGCCAGCAGCCAAGAGACGGGGGAGCAGTACTTC
TRBJ1-6 | TRBV7-2 | NA | NA | CASSLRQYNSPLHF | TGTGCCAGCAGCCTAAGACAGTATAATTCACCCCTCCACTTT
TRBJ1-1 | TRBV30 | TRBD1 | NA | CAWSVRKGAVTEAFF | TGTGCCTGGAGTGTACGGAAGGGGGCGGTAACTGAAGCTTTCTTT
TRBJ2-7 | TRBV3-1/TRBV3-2 | TRBD1 | NA | CASSHPGQGVYEQYF | TGTGCCAGCAGCCATCCGGGACAGGGAGTTTACGAGCAGTACTTC
TRBJ1-2 | TRBV3-1/TRBV3-2 | NA | NA | CASSQTSGAGGYTF | TGTGCCAGCAGCCAAACCTCAGGGGCCGGTGGCTACACCTTC
TRBJ1-1 | TRBV5-1 | NA | once | CASRPTESLNTEAFF | TGCGCCAGTCGCCCGACAGAGTCCCTTAACACTGAAGCTTTCTTT
TRBJ2-5 | TRBV6-5 | NA | NA | CASSYSQGQTQYF | TGTGCCAGCAGTTACTCACAGGGCCAGACCCAGTACTTC
TRBJ1-4 | TRBV2 | TRBD1 | NA | CASRQGTNEKLFF | TGTGCCAGCAGACAGGGGACTAATGAAAAACTGTTTTTT
TRBJ1-3 | TRBV15 | NA | NA | CATSRESLNRERGYSSGNTIYF | TGTGCCACCAGCAGAGAGAGCCTTAACAGGGAGCGGGGTTACTCCTCTGGAAACACCATATATTTT
TRBJ2-3 | TRBV11-2 | NA | NA | CASSLDRTTDTQYF | TGTGCCAGCAGCTTAGATCGGACTACAGATACGCAGTATTTT
TRBJ2-3 | TRBV5-5 | TRBD1 | NA | CASSLVGQGTDTQYF | TGTGCCAGCAGCTTGGTGGGACAGGGAACAGATACGCAGTATTTT
TRBJ2-5 | TRBV6-2/TRBV6-3 | NA | NA | CASSYSDRQETQYF | TGTGCCAGCAGTTACTCGGACAGACAAGAGACCCAGTACTTC
TRBJ2-3 | TRBV5-4 | TRBD1 | NA | CASTLGTGSDTQYF | TGTGCCAGCACCCTCGGGACAGGTTCAGATACGCAGTATTTT
TRBJ1-5 | TRBV7-2 | TRBD1 | NA | CASSLEIRGHQPQHF | TGTGCCAGCAGCTTAGAAATCAGGGGGCATCAGCCCCAGCATTTT
TRBJ1-1 | TRBV28 | TRBD1 | NA | CASSLPGQGVGAFF | TGTGCCAGCAGTCTCCCGGGACAGGGGGTTGGAGCTTTCTTT
TRBJ1-4 | TRBV19 | TRBD1 | NA | CASSIAGTGGEKLFF | TGTGCCAGTAGTATAGCCGGGACAGGGGGTGAGAAACTGTTTTTT
TRBJ2-3 | TRBV25-1 | NA | NA | CASSEGDRILDTQYF | TGTGCCAGCAGTGAGGGCGATAGGATATTGGATACGCAGTATTTT
TRBJ2-5 | TRBV18 | NA | NA | CASSPPTGSETQYF | TGTGCCAGCTCACCACCGACTGGGTCGGAGACCCAGTACTTC